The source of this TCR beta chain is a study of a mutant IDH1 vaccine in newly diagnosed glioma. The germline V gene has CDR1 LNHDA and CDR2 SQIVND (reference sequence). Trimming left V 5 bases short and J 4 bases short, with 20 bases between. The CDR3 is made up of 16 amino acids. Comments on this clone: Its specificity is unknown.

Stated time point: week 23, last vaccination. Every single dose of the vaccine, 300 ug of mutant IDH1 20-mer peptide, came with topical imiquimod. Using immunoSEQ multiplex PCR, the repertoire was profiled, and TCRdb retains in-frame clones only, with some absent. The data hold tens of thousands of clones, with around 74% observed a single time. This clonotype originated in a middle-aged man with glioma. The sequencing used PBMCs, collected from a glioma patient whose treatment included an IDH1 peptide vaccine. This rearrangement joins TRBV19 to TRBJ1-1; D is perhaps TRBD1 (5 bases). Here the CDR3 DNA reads TGTGCCAGTAGTCCCCGGGACCTCCGATATTCCACTGAAGCTTTCTTT. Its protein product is CASSPRDLRYSTEAFF. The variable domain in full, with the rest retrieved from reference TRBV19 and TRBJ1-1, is DGGITQSPKYLFRKEGQNVTLSCEQNLNHDAMYWYRQDPGQGLRLIYYSQIVNDFQKGDIAEGYSVSREKKESFPLTVTSAQKNPTAFYLCASSPRDLRYSTEAFFGQGTRLTVV.